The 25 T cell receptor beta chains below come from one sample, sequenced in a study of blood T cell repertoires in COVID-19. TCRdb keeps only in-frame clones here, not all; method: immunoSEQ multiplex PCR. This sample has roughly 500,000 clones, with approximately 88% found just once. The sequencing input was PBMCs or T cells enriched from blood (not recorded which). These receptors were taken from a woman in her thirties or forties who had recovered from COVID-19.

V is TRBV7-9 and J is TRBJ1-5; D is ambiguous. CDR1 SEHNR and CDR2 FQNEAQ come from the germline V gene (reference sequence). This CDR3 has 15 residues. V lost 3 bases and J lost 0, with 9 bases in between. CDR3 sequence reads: CASSFGDPSNQPQHF. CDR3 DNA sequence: TGTGCCAGCAGCTTCGGGGATCCTAGCAATCAGCCCCAGCATTTT. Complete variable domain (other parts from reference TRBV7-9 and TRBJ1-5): DTGVSQNPRHKITKRGQNVTFRCDPISEHNRLYWYRQTLGQGPEFLTYFQNEAQLEKSRLLSDRFSAERPKGSFSTLEIQRTEQGDSAMYLCASSFGDPSNQPQHFGDGTRLSIL.

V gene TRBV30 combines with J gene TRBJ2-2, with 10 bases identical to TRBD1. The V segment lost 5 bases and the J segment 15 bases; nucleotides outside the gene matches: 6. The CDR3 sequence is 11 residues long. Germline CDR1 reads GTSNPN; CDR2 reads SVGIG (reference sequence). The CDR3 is CAWGQGVKVFF. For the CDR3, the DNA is TGTGCCTGGGGACAGGGGGTTAAGGTGTTTTTT.

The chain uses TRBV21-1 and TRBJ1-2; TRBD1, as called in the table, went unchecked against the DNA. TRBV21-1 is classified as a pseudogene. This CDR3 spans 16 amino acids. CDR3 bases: TGTGCCAGCAGCAGCCTACGACAGGGGACTAACTATGGCTACACCTTC. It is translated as CASSSLRQGTNYGYTF.

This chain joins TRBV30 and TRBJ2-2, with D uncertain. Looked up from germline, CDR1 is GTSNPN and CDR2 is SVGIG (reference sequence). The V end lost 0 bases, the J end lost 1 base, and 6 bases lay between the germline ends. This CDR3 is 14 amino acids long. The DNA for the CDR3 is TGTGCCTGGAGTGTAATACAGAACACCGGGGAGCTGTTTTTT. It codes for CAWSVIQNTGELFF.

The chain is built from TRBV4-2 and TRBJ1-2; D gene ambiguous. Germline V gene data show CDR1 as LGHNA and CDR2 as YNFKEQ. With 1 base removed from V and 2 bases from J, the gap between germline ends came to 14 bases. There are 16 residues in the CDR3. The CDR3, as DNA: TGTGCCAGCAGCCAAGGGGCGGGCATACTCAACTATGGCTACACCTTC. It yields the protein CASSQGAGILNYGYTF.

The CDR3 sequence is CASSPPPGLVGYTF. CDR3 sequence (DNA): TGTGCCAGCAGTCCTCCTCCAGGGTTAGTGGGCTACACCTTC. V usage is TRBV27 and J usage is TRBJ1-2; D may be TRBD1 (5 bases). This CDR3 has 14 amino acids. Deletions cut 5 bases from V and 8 bases from J, with 18 bases between. In germline, CDR1 is MNHEY, CDR2 SMNVEV (reference sequence).

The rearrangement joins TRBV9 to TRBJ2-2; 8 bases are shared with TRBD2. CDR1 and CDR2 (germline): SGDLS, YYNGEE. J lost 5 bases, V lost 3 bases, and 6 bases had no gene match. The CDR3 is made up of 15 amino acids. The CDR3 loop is CASSASASGTGELFF. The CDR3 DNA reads TGTGCCAGCAGCGCGTCGGCTAGCGGGACCGGGGAGCTGTTTTTT.

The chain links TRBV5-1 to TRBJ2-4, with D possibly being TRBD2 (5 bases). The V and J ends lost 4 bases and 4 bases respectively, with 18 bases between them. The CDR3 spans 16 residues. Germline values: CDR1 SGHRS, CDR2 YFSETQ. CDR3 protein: CASSPDPIARKNIQYF. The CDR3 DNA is TGCGCCAGCAGCCCCGATCCGATAGCGAGAAAAAACATTCAGTACTTC.

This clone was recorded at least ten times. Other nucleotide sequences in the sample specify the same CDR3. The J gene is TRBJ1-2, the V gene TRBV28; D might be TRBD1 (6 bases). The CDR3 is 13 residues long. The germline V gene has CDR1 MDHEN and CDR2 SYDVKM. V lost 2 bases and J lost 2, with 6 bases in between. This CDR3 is CASSLTGNYGYTF. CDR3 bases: TGTGCCAGCAGTTTAACAGGGAACTATGGCTACACCTTC.

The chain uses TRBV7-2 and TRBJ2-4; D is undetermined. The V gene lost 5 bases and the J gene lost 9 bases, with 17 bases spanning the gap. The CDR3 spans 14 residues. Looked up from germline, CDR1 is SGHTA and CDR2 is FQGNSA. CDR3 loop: CASSPRRGNGIQYF. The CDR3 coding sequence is TGTGCCAGCAGCCCCCGGCGAGGCAATGGCATTCAGTACTTC.

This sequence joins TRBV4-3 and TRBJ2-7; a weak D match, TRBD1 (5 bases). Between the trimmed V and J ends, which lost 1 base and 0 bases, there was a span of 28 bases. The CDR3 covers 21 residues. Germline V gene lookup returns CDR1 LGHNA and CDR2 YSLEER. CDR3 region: CASSQAFPRVETSPNSYEQYF. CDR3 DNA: TGCGCCAGCAGCCAAGCGTTCCCCAGGGTCGAAACAAGTCCCAACTCCTACGAGCAGTACTTC.

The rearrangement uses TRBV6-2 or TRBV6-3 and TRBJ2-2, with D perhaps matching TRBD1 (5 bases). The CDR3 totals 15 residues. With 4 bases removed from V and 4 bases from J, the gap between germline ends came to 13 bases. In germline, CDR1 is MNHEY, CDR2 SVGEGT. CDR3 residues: CASSWSNQGTGELFF. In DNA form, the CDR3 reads TGTGCCAGCAGTTGGAGTAATCAGGGCACCGGGGAGCTGTTTTTT.

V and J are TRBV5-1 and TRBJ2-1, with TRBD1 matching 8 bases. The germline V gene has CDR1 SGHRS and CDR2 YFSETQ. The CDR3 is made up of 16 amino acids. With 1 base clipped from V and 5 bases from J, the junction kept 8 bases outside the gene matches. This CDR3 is CASSLIPQGAHNEQFF. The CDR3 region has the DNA TGCGCCAGCAGCTTGATCCCTCAGGGGGCCCACAATGAGCAGTTCTTC.

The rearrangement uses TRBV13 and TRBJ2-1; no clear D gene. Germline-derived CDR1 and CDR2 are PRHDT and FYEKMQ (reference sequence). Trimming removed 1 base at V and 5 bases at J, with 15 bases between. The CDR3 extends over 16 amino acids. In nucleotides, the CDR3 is TGTGCCAGCAGCTTAGCCCCTGGGCCCTATGACAATGAGCAGTTCTTC. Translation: CASSLAPGPYDNEQFF.

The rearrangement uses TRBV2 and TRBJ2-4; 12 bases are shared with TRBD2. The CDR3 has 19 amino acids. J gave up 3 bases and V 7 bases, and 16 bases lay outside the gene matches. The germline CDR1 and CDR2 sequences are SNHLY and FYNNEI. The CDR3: CASKATTSGGSGGKNIQYF. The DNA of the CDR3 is TGTGCCAGCAAAGCAACGACTAGCGGGGGCAGTGGTGGCAAAAACATTCAGTACTTC. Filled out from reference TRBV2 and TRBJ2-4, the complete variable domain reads EPEVTQTPSHQVTQMGQEVILRCVPISNHLYFYWYRQILGQKVEFLVSFYNNEISEKSEIFDDQFSVERPDGSNFTLKIRSTKLEDSAMYFCASKATTSGGSGGKNIQYFGAGTRLSVL.

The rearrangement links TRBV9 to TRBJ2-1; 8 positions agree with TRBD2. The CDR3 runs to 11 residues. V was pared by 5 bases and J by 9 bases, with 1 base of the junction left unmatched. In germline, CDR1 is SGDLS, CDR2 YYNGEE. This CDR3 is CASRAGGEQFF. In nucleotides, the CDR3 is TGTGCCAGCAGGGCGGGGGGTGAGCAGTTCTTC. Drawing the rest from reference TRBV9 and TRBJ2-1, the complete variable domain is DSGVTQTPKHLITATGQRVTLRCSPRSGDLSVYWYQQSLDQGLQFLIQYYNGEERAKGNILERFSAQQFPDLHSELNLSSLELGDSALYFCASRAGGEQFFGPGTRLTVL.

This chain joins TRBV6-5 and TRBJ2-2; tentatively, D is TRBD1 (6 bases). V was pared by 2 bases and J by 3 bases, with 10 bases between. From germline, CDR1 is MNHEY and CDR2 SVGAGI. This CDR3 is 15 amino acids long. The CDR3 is CASSYTTGYTGELFF. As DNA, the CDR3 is TGTGCCAGCAGTTACACGACAGGATACACCGGGGAGCTGTTTTTT.

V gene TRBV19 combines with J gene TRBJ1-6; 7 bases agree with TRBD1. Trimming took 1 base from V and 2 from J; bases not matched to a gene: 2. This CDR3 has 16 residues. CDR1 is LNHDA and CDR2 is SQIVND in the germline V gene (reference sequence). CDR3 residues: CASSIGQGAYNSPLHF. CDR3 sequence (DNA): TGTGCCAGTAGTATAGGACAGGGTGCCTATAATTCACCCCTCCACTTT.

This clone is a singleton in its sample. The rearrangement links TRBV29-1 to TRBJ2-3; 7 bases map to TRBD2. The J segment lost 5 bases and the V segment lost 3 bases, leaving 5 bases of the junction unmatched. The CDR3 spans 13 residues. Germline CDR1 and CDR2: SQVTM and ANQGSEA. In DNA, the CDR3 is TGCAGCGTTGATGCGGGAGAGGTAGATACGCAGTATTTT. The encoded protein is CSVDAGEVDTQYF.

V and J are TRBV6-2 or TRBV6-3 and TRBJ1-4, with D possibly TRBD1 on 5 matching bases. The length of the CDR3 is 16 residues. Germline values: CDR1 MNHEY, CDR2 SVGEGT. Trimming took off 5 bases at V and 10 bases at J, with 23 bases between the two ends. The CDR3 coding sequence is TGTGCCAGCAGTGGGGATACAGGAATTCTTGCCGGAAAACTGTTTTTT. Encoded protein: CASSGDTGILAGKLFF.

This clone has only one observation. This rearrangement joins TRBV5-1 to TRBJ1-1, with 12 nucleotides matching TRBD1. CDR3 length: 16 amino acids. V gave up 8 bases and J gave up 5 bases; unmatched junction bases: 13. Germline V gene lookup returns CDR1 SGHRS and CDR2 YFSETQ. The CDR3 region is CASKVPGQGALTEAFF. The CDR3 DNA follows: TGCGCCAGTAAAGTCCCGGGACAGGGGGCCCTGACTGAAGCTTTCTTT.

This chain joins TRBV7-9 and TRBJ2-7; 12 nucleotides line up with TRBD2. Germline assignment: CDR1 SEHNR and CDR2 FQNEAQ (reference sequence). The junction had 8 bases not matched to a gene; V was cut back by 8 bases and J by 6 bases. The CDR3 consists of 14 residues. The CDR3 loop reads CASSMTGLAGEQYF. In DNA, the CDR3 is TGTGCCAGCTCCATGACGGGACTAGCGGGCGAGCAGTACTTC.

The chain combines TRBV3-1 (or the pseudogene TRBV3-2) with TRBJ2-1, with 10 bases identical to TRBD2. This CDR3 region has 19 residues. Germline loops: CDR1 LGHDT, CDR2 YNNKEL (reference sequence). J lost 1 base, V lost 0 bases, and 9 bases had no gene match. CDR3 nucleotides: TGTGCCAGCAGCCAAGACCCTAGCGGGAGATCTCGGTCCTACAATGAGCAGTTCTTC. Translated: CASSQDPSGRSRSYNEQFF.

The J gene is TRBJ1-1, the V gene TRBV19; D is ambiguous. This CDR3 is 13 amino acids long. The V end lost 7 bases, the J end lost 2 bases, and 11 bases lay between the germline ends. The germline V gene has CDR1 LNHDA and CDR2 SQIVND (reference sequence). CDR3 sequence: CASKLSPNTEAFF. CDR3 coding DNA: TGTGCCAGTAAACTGTCGCCCAACACTGAAGCTTTCTTT.

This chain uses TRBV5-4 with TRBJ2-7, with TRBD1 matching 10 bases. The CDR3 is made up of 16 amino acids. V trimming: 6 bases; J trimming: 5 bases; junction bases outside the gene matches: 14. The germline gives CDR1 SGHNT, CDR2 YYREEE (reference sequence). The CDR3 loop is CASNPYRTGGSDEQYF. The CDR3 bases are TGTGCCAGCAACCCCTATAGGACAGGGGGTTCTGACGAGCAGTACTTC.